This entry is about one TCR beta chain. Its target is unknown. Other DNA sequences in the sample encode the same CDR3. Measured with immunoSEQ multiplex PCR; TCRdb has only the in-frame clones, and not every one. This sample carries roughly 93,000 clones, approximately 89% of them seen once, and the ten largest clones take about 5.7%. The sample originates from a study of T cell responses to AZD1222 COVID-19 vaccine. Notes on the study in general: Spike-spanning, vaccine-associated CD4 TCRs were dominant at 160-218 and 743-854.

This CDR3 comprises 15 residues. Trimming took off 4 bases at V and 0 bases at J, with 14 bases between the two ends. The germline V gene encodes CDR1 SGHRS and CDR2 YFSETQ. The source is an adult who received the AZD1222 COVID-19 vaccine. Sequencing used peripheral blood, obtained 28 days after the second AZD1222 dose. This chain uses TRBV5-1 with TRBJ2-7; possibly TRBD1 or TRBD2 for D (5 bases each). CDR3 DNA sequence: TGCGCCAGCAGCAACCGGGACGGCAGCTCCTACGAGCAGTACTTC. It encodes CASSNRDGSSYEQYF.